This TCR beta chain was sequenced for a study of a mutant IDH1 vaccine in newly diagnosed glioma. This CDR3 is built from 16 residues. The germline V gene has CDR1 SGHDT and CDR2 YYEEEE. V was pared by 2 bases and J by 2 bases, with 14 bases between. This table comes from immunoSEQ multiplex PCR, and its TCRdb copy is limited to in-frame clones, with some not included. The data show tens of thousands of clones, with around four fifths seen just once and 5% to 6.5% held by the top ten. Details on this clone: Its antigen is unknown.

As for time point: week 23, last vaccination. Doses consisted of 300 ug of mutant IDH1 20-mer peptide each, paired with topical imiquimod. The TCR sequence derives from a man between 45 and 60 years old with glioma. This sequence joins TRBV5-6 and TRBJ2-1, with D possibly being TRBD1 (6 bases). Material: PBMCs, obtained from a glioma patient whose treatment included an IDH1 peptide vaccine. The CDR3 DNA is TGTGCCAGCAGCTTACTAAGGGGGAGAACCTACAATGAGCAGTTCTTC. As protein: CASSLLRGRTYNEQFF.